The text below deals with one T cell receptor (beta chain). Its antigen remains unidentified. The entry originates in a study of shared clonotypes between healthy human individuals. Study-wide context: The cohort comprised a couple of women and a few men. Their ages spanned 18 to 49 years.

CD8 cells classed as naive were CD45RO-negative and positively selected for CCR7, excluding terminally differentiated effector memory CD45RA+ cells. There are 13 residues in the CDR3. Trimming removed 7 bases at V and 7 bases at J, with 14 bases between. Per the germline V gene, CDR1 is MDHEN and CDR2 is SYDVKM. TCRdb keeps only in-frame clones here, not all; method: immunoSEQ multiplex PCR. The table has under 1 million clones, 90% to 95% seen once. Study results and caveats: Clonotype sharing across several donors was observed for 5% to 6.5% of naive CD4 clonotypes.

Material for sequencing was naive CD8+ T cells sorted from blood. The rearrangement uses TRBV28 and TRBJ2-1; TRBD2 might be the D (6 bases). This clonotype originated in a man aged 25 to 40 in good health. The DNA of the CDR3 is TGTGCCAGCAAAGGGGACTCATCTAATGAGCAGTTCTTC. Translation gives CASKGDSSNEQFF.